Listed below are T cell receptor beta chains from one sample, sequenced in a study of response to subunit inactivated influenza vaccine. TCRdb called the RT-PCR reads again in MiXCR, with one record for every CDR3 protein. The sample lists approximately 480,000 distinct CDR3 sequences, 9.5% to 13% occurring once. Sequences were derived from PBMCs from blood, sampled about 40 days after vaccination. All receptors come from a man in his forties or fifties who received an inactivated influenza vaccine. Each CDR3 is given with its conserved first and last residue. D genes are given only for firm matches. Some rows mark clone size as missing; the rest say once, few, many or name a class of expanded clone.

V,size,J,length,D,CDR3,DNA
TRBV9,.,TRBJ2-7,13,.,CASIPPCYYEQYF,TGTGCCAGCATCCCCCCTTGCTACTACGAGCAGTACTTC
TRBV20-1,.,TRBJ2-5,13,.,CSAPSPGQETQYF,TGCAGTGCCCCCAGCCCAGGCCAAGAGACCCAGTACTTC
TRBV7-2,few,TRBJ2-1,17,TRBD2,CASSPPGLAGGMGEQFF,TGTGCCAGCAGCCCGCCGGGACTAGCGGGGGGTATGGGTGAGCAGTTCTTC
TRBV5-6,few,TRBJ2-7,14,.,CASSSGPKSYEQYF,TGTGCCAGCAGCTCTGGACCTAAATCCTACGAGCAGTACTTC
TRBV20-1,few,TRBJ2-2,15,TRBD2,CSATGLAGGTGELFF,TGCAGTGCAACGGGACTAGCGGGCGGGACCGGGGAGCTGTTTTTT
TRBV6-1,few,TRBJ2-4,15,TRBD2,CASTPGLAGEGIQYF,TGTGCCAGCACACCGGGACTAGCGGGAGAGGGGATTCAGTACTTC
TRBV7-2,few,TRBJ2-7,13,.,CASSLQAIYEQYF,TGTGCCAGCAGCTTACAGGCTATCTACGAGCAGTACTTC
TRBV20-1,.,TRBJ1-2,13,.,CSASGQVIYGYTF,TGCAGTGCTAGTGGGCAGGTGATTTATGGCTACACCTTC
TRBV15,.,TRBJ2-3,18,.,CATSRQILQGWETDTQYF,TGTGCCACCAGCAGGCAAATCTTACAGGGATGGGAGACAGATACGCAGTATTTT
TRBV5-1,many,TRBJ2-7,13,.,CASSLPSSYEQYF,TGTGCCAGCAGCTTGCCCAGCTCCTACGAGCAGTACTTC
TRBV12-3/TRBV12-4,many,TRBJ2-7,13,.,CASSLGGGGEQYF,TGTGCCAGCAGTTTAGGGGGTGGTGGGGAGCAGTACTTC
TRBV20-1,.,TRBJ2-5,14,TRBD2,CSATTSGGSQTQYF,TGCAGTGCTACGACTAGCGGGGGCAGCCAGACCCAGTACTTC
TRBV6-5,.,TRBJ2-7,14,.,CASSYWKTGAEQYF,TGTGCCAGCAGTTACTGGAAGACAGGCGCCGAGCAGTACTTC
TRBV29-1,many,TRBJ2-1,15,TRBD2,CSVGLRGRAYNEQFF,TGCAGCGTTGGGTTACGCGGGAGGGCGTACAATGAGCAGTTCTTC
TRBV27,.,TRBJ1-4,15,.,CASSLLGGEREKLFF,TGTGCCAGCAGTTTACTAGGGGGAGAGAGGGAAAAACTGTTTTTT
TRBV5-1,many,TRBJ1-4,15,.,CASSPGSATNEKLFF,TGCGCCAGCAGCCCAGGGTCCGCAACTAATGAAAAACTGTTTTTT
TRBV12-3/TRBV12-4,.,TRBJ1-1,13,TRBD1,CASSSLGQSEAFF,TGTGCCAGCAGTAGCTTGGGACAGTCTGAAGCTTTCTTT
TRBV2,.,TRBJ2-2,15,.,CASSDPGTNTGELFF,TGTGCCAGCAGTGATCCGGGAACGAACACCGGGGAGCTGTTTTTT
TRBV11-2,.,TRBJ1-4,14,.,CASSALGAGEKLFF,TGTGCCAGCAGCGCACTAGGGGCAGGAGAAAAACTGTTTTTT
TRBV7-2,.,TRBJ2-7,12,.,CASSPALGEQYF,TGTGCCAGCAGCCCCGCACTAGGAGAGCAGTACTTC
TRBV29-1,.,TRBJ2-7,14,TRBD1,CSVVKGQGSYEQYF,TGCAGCGTTGTTAAGGGACAGGGGTCTTACGAGCAGTACTTC
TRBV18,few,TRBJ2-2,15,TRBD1,CASTGQGVGTGELFF,TGTGCCAGCACTGGACAGGGTGTTGGAACCGGGGAGCTGTTTTTT
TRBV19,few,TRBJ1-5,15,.,CASSNTWGGNQPQHF,TGTGCCAGTAGTAATACATGGGGGGGCAATCAGCCCCAGCATTTT
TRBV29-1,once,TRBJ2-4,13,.,CSVATGVQNIQYF,TGCAGCGTTGCCACTGGAGTTCAAAACATTCAGTACTTC
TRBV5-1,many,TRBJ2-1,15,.,CASSADPGRTNEQFF,TGCGCCAGCAGCGCGGACCCAGGGAGGACCAATGAGCAGTTCTTC
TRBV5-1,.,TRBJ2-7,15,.,CASSEGTVSSYEQYF,TGCGCCAGCAGCGAAGGGACGGTCAGCTCCTACGAGCAGTACTTC
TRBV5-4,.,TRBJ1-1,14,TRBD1,CASSPGTGKTEAFF,TGTGCCAGCAGCCCCGGGACAGGGAAAACTGAAGCTTTCTTT
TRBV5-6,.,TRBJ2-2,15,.,CASRLFPGVTGELFF,TGTGCCAGCAGGCTTTTCCCCGGCGTGACCGGGGAGCTGTTTTTT
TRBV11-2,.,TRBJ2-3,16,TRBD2,CASSSRSGTMADTQYF,TGTGCCAGCAGCTCGAGATCCGGGACTATGGCAGATACGCAGTATTTT
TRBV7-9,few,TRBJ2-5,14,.,CASSPGAGQETQYF,TGTGCCAGCAGCCCAGGGGCGGGCCAAGAGACCCAGTACTTC
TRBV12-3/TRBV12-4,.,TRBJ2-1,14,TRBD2,CASTGGLANNEQFF,TGTGCCAGCACCGGGGGACTAGCAAACAATGAGCAGTTCTTC
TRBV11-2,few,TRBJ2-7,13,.,CASRGVFRYEQYF,TGTGCCAGTAGGGGGGTCTTTCGATACGAGCAGTACTTC
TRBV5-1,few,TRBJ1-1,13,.,CASGDGVGTEAFF,TGCGCCAGCGGAGACGGGGTAGGCACTGAAGCTTTCTTT
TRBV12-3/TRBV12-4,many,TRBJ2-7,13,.,CASSLSVHYEQYF,TGTGCCAGCAGTTTGTCAGTTCACTACGAGCAGTACTTC
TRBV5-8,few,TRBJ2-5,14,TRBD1,CASSLVQGMETQYF,TGTGCCAGCAGCTTGGTACAGGGGATGGAGACCCAGTACTTC
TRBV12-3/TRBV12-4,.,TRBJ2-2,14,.,CASSLVAATGELFF,TGTGCCAGCAGTTTAGTGGCGGCGACCGGGGAGCTGTTTTTT
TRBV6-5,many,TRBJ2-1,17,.,CASSYSRLKRSYNEQFF,TGTGCCAGCAGTTACTCCAGGCTGAAGCGTTCCTACAATGAGCAGTTCTTC
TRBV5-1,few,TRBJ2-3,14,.,CASSLALPTDTQYF,TGCGCCAGCAGCTTGGCGCTTCCTACAGATACGCAGTATTTT
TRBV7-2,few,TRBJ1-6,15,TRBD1,CASSLTGLDNSPLHF,TGTGCCAGCAGCTTGACAGGGTTGGATAATTCACCCCTCCACTTT
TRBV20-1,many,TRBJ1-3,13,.,CSARGPSGNTIYF,TGCAGTGCTAGGGGCCCCTCTGGAAACACCATATATTTT
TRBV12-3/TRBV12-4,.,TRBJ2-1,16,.,CASSLDVGGSYNEQFF,TGTGCCAGCAGTTTAGATGTAGGAGGCTCCTACAATGAGCAGTTCTTC
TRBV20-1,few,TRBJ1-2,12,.,CSARRNSYGYTF,TGCAGTGCTCGGAGGAACTCCTATGGCTACACCTTC
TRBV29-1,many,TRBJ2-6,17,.,CSVWLGGAASGANVLTF,TGCAGCGTTTGGCTTGGCGGCGCGGCCTCTGGGGCCAACGTCCTGACTTTC
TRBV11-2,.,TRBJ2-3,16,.,CASSPLPRGNTDTQYF,TGTGCCAGCAGCCCCCTACCGCGGGGTAACACAGATACGCAGTATTTT
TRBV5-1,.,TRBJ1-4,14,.,CASSPQRPNEKLFF,TGCGCCAGCAGCCCGCAAAGACCTAATGAAAAACTGTTTTTT
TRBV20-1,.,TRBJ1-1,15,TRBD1,CSAPELDRVSTEAFF,TGCAGTGCTCCTGAATTGGACAGGGTAAGCACTGAAGCTTTCTTT
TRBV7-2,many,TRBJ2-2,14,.,CASTPLLNTGELFF,TGTGCCAGCACCCCCCTTCTCAACACCGGGGAGCTGTTTTTT
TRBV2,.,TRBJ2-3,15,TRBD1,CASRAGTASTDTQYF,TGTGCCAGCAGGGCCGGGACAGCTAGCACAGATACGCAGTATTTT
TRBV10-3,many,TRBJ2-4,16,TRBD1,CAISDVTGVIKNIQYF,TGTGCCATCAGTGATGTGACAGGGGTTATCAAAAACATTCAGTACTTC
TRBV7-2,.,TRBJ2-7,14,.,CASSSWDGAYEQYF,TGTGCCAGCAGCTCCTGGGACGGTGCCTACGAGCAGTACTTC
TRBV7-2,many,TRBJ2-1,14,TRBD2,CASSLAAGVNEQFF,TGTGCCAGCAGCTTAGCGGCGGGGGTCAATGAGCAGTTCTTC